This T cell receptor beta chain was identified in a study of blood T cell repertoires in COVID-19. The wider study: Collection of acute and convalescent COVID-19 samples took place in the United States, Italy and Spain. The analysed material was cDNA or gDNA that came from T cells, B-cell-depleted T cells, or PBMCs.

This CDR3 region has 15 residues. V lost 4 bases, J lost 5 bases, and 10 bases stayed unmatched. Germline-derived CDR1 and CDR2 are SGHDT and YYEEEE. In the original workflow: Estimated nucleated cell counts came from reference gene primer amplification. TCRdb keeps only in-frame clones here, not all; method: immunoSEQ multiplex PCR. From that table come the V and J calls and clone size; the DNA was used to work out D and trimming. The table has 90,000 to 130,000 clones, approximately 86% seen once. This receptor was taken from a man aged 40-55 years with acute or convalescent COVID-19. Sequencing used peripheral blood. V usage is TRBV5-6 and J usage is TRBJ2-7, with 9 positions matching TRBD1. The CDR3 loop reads CASSRRDRVLHEQYF. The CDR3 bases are TGTGCCAGCAGCCGTCGGGACAGGGTCTTACACGAGCAGTACTTC.